This T cell receptor (beta chain) came from a study of cytomegalovirus exposure and HLA in healthy donors. In the study overall: As an earlier analysis found, roughly 170 million T cells yielded about 100 million unique TCR beta sequences.

Unmatched junction bases numbered 5, after V lost 5 bases and J lost 8 bases. Germline CDR1 SGHTA, CDR2 FQGTGA. The CDR3 extends over 14 amino acids. The PCR was carried out with 60 Vbeta primers and 13 Jbeta primers. Profiling relied on immunoSEQ multiplex PCR, and the TCRdb table lists in-frame clones only, not all of them. The sample gives about 130,000 clones, 81% of which show up once; about 0.7% is in the top ten. This clone was recorded a few times. The antigen remains unidentified. Findings of the study overall: Most CMV-associated TCR beta chains were later found to appear HLA-restricted. Three CMV-associated chains were confirmed in vitro to be specific for CMV antigens.

This sequence originates from a man in his late teens or twenties in good health and CMV-seronegative. The V and J genes are TRBV7-3 and TRBJ1-6, with TRBD1 identical over 8 bases. Sequencing input: PBMCs. Written as DNA, the CDR3 is TGTGCCAGCAGCCTCACGGACAGGGATTCACCCCTCCACTTT. This sequence encodes CASSLTDRDSPLHF.